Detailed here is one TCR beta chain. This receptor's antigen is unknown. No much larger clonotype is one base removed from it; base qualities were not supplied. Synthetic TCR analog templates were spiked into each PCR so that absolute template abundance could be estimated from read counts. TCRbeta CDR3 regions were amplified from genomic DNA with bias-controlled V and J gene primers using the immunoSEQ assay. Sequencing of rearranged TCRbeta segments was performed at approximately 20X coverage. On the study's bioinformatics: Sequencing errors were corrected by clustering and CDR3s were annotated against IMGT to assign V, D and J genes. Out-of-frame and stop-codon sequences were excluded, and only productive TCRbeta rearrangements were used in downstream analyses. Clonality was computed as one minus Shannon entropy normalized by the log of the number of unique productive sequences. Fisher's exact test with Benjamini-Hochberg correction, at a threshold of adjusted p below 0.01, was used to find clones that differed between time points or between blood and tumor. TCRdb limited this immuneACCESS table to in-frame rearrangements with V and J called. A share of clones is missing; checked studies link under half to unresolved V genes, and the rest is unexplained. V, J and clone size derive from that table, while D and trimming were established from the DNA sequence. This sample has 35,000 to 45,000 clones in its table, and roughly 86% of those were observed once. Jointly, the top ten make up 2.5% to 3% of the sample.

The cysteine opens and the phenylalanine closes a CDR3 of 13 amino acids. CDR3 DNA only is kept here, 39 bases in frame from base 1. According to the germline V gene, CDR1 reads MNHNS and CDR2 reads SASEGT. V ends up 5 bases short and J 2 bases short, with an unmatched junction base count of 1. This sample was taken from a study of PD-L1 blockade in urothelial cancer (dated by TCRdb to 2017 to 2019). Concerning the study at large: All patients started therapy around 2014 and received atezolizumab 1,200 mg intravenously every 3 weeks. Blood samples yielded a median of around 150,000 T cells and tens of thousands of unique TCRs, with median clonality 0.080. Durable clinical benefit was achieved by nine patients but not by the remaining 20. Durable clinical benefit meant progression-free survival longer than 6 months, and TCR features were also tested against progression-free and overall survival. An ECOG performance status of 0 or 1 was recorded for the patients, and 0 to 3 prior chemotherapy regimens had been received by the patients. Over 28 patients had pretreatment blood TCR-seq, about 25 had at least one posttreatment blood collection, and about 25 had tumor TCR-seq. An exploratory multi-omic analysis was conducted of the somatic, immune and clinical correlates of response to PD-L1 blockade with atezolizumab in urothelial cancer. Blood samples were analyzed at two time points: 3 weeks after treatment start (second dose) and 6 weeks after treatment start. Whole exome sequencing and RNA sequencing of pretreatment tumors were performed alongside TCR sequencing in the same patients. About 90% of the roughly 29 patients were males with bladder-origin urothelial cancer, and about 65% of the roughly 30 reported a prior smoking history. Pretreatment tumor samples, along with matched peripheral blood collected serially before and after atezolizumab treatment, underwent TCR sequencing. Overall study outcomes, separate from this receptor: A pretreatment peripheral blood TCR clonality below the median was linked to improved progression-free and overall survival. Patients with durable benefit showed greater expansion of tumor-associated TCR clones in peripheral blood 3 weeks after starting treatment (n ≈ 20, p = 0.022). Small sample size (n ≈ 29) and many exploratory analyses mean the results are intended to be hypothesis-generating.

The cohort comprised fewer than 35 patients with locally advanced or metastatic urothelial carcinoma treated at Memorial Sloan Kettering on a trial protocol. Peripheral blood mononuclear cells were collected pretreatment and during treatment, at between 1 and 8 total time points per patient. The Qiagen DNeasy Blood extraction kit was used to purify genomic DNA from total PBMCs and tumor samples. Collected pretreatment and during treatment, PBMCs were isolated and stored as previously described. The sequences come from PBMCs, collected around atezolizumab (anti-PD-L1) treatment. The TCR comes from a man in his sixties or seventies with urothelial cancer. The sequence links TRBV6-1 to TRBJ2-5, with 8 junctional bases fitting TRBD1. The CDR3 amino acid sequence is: CASSRDRQETQYF. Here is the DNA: TGTGCCAGCAGTCGGGACAGGCAAGAGACCCAGTACTTC.